The 17 T cell receptor beta chains reported below all come from one sample, sequenced in a study of T cell responses to AZD1222 COVID-19 vaccine. The assay was immunoSEQ multiplex PCR, and TCRdb's table has in-frame clones only and misses some. Of 150,000 to 200,000 clones listed, 85% to 90% are singletons. The sample in question was peripheral blood, obtained on day 0 of AZD1222 vaccination. The receptors derive from an adult in good health.

This chain joins TRBV5-1 and TRBJ2-1, with D maybe TRBD2 (6 bases). The CDR3 consists of 15 residues. Germline lookup yields CDR1 SGHRS and CDR2 YFSETQ. Trimming cost V 8 bases and J 0 bases, with 15 bases left between them. CDR3 sequence reads: CASKLAAGSYNEQFF. CDR3 DNA: TGCGCCAGTAAACTAGCTGCCGGCTCCTACAATGAGCAGTTCTTC.

V is TRBV7-2 and J is TRBJ2-1; TRBD2 matches at 8 bases. The CDR3 runs 15 residues. V shed 4 bases and J 12 bases; nucleotides not matched to a gene: 14. In germline, CDR1 is SGHTA, CDR2 FQGNSA. The CDR3 DNA reads TGTGCCAGCAGCTCAACTTCCGGGACTAGGATGAGGCAGTTCTTC. Translating gives CASSSTSGTRMRQFF. Full variable domain (outside the CDR3, taken from reference TRBV7-2 and TRBJ2-1): GAGVSQSPSNKVTEKGKDVELRCDPISGHTALYWYRQSLGQGLEFLIYFQGNSAPDKSGLPSDRFSAERTGGSVSTLTIQRTQQEDSAVYLCASSSTSGTRMRQFFGPGTRLTVL.

The chain uses TRBV1 and TRBJ1-1. TRBV1 is flagged as a pseudogene. The CDR3 extends over 14 amino acids. CDR3 sequence: CTSSQGQRDTEAFF. For the CDR3, the DNA is TGCACCAGCAGCCAAGGACAGAGGGACACTGAAGCTTTCTTT.

V is TRBV7-9 and J is TRBJ2-2, with 8 bases that match TRBD2. Looked up from germline, CDR1 is SEHNR and CDR2 is FQNEAQ (reference sequence). The V gene end was trimmed by 6 bases and the J gene end by 0 bases; junction bases not matched to a gene: 6. This CDR3 is built from 16 residues. The CDR3 bases are TGTGCCAGCAGGGCGGGAGGATTGGCGAACACCGGGGAGCTGTTTTTT. Amino acids: CASRAGGLANTGELFF. The whole variable domain, remainder taken from reference TRBV7-9 and TRBJ2-2, is DTGVSQNPRHKITKRGQNVTFRCDPISEHNRLYWYRQTLGQGPEFLTYFQNEAQLEKSRLLSDRFSAERPKGSFSTLEIQRTEQGDSAMYLCASRAGGLANTGELFFGEGSRLTVL.

V gene TRBV4-1 combines with J gene TRBJ2-5; TRBD1 is a possible D gene (6 bases). This CDR3 is built from 15 residues. Trimming removed 0 bases at V and 5 bases at J, with 13 bases between. Looked up from germline, CDR1 is MGHRA and CDR2 is YSYEKL. CDR3 in amino acids: CASSQDPGARETQYF. CDR3 sequence (DNA): TGCGCCAGCAGCCAAGATCCAGGGGCGAGGGAGACCCAGTACTTC.

The chain has TRBV28 and TRBJ2-5; 9 nucleotides align to TRBD2. CDR1 is MDHEN and CDR2 is SYDVKM in the germline V gene. CDR3 length: 17 residues. Losses at the gene ends were 6 bases for V and 2 bases for J; bases not matched to a gene: 13. As DNA, the CDR3 is TGTGCCAGCAGCCGCCCCGGCCTGGCGGGAGGGCAAGAGACCCAGTACTTC. This sequence encodes CASSRPGLAGGQETQYF.

The chain joins TRBV19 to TRBJ1-3, with D unresolved. V dropped 3 bases and J dropped 4 bases, with 13 bases sitting between them. The germline V gene has CDR1 LNHDA and CDR2 SQIVND (reference sequence). The CDR3 totals 15 residues. The CDR3 here is CASSIYRPGGNTIYF. For the CDR3, the DNA is TGTGCCAGTAGTATCTATAGGCCGGGAGGAAACACCATATATTTT.

This clone was detected once. The chain uses TRBV6-5 and TRBJ2-1, with unresolved D. V lost 7 bases to trimming and J lost 4 bases, with 14 bases between them. Germline CDR1 reads MNHEY; CDR2 reads SVGAGI. The CDR3 is 14 amino acids. The CDR3 coding sequence is TGTGCCAGCAAAAGGGCAGGATCTTACAATGAGCAGTTCTTC. It codes for CASKRAGSYNEQFF.

The V call is TRBV11-2, the J call TRBJ2-5; D not resolved. V was clipped by 4 bases and J by 1 base, with 10 bases between them. The CDR3 length is 14 residues. Per germline, CDR1 SGHAT and CDR2 FQNNGV. CDR3 nucleotides: TGTGCCAGCAGCTCGTCGGAGATCCAAGAGACCCAGTACTTC. It is translated as CASSSSEIQETQYF.

The chain carries TRBV12-3 or TRBV12-4 and TRBJ1-1; D is unresolved. The CDR3 consists of 13 residues. Deletions cut 7 bases from V and 1 base from J, with 10 bases between. The CDR3 loop reads CASTRSGNTEAFF. The CDR3 DNA reads as TGTGCCAGCACCCGAAGTGGGAACACTGAAGCTTTCTTT.

The chain carries TRBV5-1 and TRBJ2-3; D possibly corresponds to TRBD2 (5 bases). The germline gives CDR1 SGHRS, CDR2 YFSETQ. V was cut by 2 bases and J by 2 bases, with 15 bases left in between. The CDR3 spans 16 residues. Here the CDR3 reads CASSLEEGGYTDTQYF. As DNA, the CDR3 is TGCGCCAGCAGCTTAGAAGAAGGAGGATACACAGATACGCAGTATTTT.

This CDR3 reads CASSQSRTGGGTDTQYF. DNA of the CDR3: TGCGCCAGCAGTCAATCGCGGACAGGGGGCGGGACAGATACGCAGTATTTT. The chain joins TRBV23-1 to TRBJ2-3; 11 bases agree with TRBD1. TRBV23-1 has ORF status, its function being uncertain. The CDR3 extends over 17 amino acids. J lost 3 bases, V lost 0 bases, and 5 bases had no gene match.

V usage is TRBV18 and J usage is TRBJ1-4; D unresolved. The CDR3 is made up of 11 amino acids. The V end lost 5 bases, the J end lost 7 bases, and 5 bases lay between the germline ends. Germline V gene lookup returns CDR1 KGHSH and CDR2 LQKENI. CDR3 coding DNA: TGTGCCAGCTCAAGTCCTGAAAAACTGTTTTTT. Translated, it gives CASSSPEKLFF. Combining the CDR3 with reference TRBV18 and TRBJ1-4 gives the whole variable domain NAGVMQNPRHLVRRRGQEARLRCSPMKGHSHVYWYRQLPEEGLKFMVYLQKENIIDESGMPKERFSAEFPKEGPSILRIQQVVRGDSAAYFCASSSPEKLFFGSGTQLSVL.

The chain carries TRBV6-5 and TRBJ1-3; 7 nucleotides align to TRBD1. The CDR3 loop spans 14 amino acids. CDR1 MNHEY and CDR2 SVGAGI come from the germline V gene. V lost 6 bases and J lost 4; bases outside the gene matches: 6. CDR3 nucleotide sequence: TGTGCCAGCAGCCGCGGGACAGACGGAAACACCATATATTTT. Translation gives CASSRGTDGNTIYF.

The V and J genes are TRBV13 and TRBJ1-4; possible D gene TRBD1, 5 bases. The CDR3 is 12 residues long. Germline lookup yields CDR1 PRHDT and CDR2 FYEKMQ (reference sequence). Trimming took off 3 bases at V and 7 bases at J, with 6 bases between the two ends. The CDR3 sequence: CASSLGGEKLFF. The CDR3 DNA reads TGTGCCAGCAGCTTGGGGGGTGAAAAACTGTTTTTT.

The chain employs TRBV5-6 and TRBJ1-6; D perhaps matches TRBD1 (5 bases). Trimming pared 2 bases from V and 10 bases from J, leaving 10 bases between. This CDR3 has 13 amino acids. CDR1 is SGHDT and CDR2 is YYEEEE in the germline V gene. CDR3 DNA sequence: TGTGCCAGCAGCTTTACGGGGGACTCACCCCTCCACTTT. Amino acids: CASSFTGDSPLHF.

The chain carries TRBV6-5 and TRBJ1-1; D gene uncertain. Germline CDR1 and CDR2: MNHEY and SVGAGI. This CDR3 has 13 amino acids. Trimming left V 4 bases short and J 7 bases short, with 13 bases between. The CDR3 DNA reads as TGTGCCAGCAGTTCTCGGATCGGTAATGAAGCTTTCTTT. Its translation is CASSSRIGNEAFF.